This record concerns one T cell receptor (beta chain) sequence. This specimen belongs to a study of molecular identifiers for immune sequencing clone quantification. Germline-derived CDR1 and CDR2 are MNHEY and SVGAGI. V lost 2 bases, J lost 0 bases, and 5 bases lay in between. CDR3 length: 14 residues. TCRdb itself ran the PCR reads through MiXCR, one entry per CDR3 protein. The sample consists of around 470,000 distinct CDR3 sequences, approximately 25% of them appearing once. This rearrangement joins TRBV6-5 to TRBJ2-1, with D unclear. Source material: naive CD8+ T cells from blood, with Jurkat cell RNA spiked in. Subset given: FACS-sorted CD8+CD4-CCR7+CD45RA+ naive T cells. The receptor was derived from a human donor in good health. Some libraries in this study had Jurkat cell RNA spiked in. The CDR3 nucleotides read TGTGCCAGCAGTTACGCGGTCTCCTACAATGAGCAGTTCTTC. This encodes CASSYAVSYNEQFF.